The present entry profiles one T cell receptor (beta chain) with its context. What it recognizes is unknown. The source of the sample is a study of shared clonotypes between healthy human individuals. Study-level findings and limits: An anticipated effect of sequencing depth on clonotype sharing among donors was recognized. The represented genetic and exposure-history diversity was limited by the small number of donors.

Scientists sequenced DNA from unsorted PBMC on ten immunoSEQ deep assay plates. Authors' analysis steps: There were no quality scores in the junction-only immunoSEQ sequences, so filtering differed. Only in-frame clones appear in the TCRdb table, and some are missing; sequencing was by immunoSEQ multiplex PCR. That table supplies the V and J calls and clone size; D and trimming were determined from the DNA. The repertoire has a few hundred thousand clones, roughly 85% of them found once; the top ten carry less than 15%. This sequence was found in a middle-aged woman in good health. Some clones in this sample may be carry-over from other donors' samples. What was sequenced was PBMCs.

The CDR3 spells CASRRPGQGSEYF. CDR3 coding DNA: TGTGCCAGCAGAAGGCCGGGACAGGGGAGTGAGTACTTC. This chain connects TRBV6-5 to TRBJ2-7; 10 nucleotides agree with TRBD1. This CDR3 region has 13 residues. V shed 6 bases and J 11 bases; nucleotides not matched to a gene: 10. Germline CDR1 is MNHEY and CDR2 is SVGAGI.